This T cell receptor (beta chain) comes out of a study of blood T cell repertoires in COVID-19. The CDR3 is 16 amino acids. Germline V gives CDR1 SGHRS, CDR2 YFSETQ. The trim removed 4 bases at V and 1 base at J, leaving 2 bases unmatched. Data came from immunoSEQ multiplex PCR; TCRdb stores just in-frame clones and leaves some out. This sample has some 130,000 clones, with around 80% found just once. The receptor was isolated from a human donor in a cohort sampled during active COVID-19. The sequencing sample was made of peripheral blood. This chain uses TRBV5-1 with TRBJ2-2, with TRBD2 identical over 12 bases. The CDR3 here is CASSATSGGNTGELFF. The CDR3 DNA reads as TGCGCCAGCAGCGCGACTAGCGGGGGGAACACCGGGGAGCTGTTTTTT.